This T cell receptor (beta chain) is from a study of PD-L1 blockade in urothelial cancer. Across the whole study: Dosed intravenously at 1,200 mg every 3 weeks, atezolizumab was initiated by patients at some point between 2012 and 2014. At 3 weeks (second dose) and 6 weeks after starting treatment, blood was analyzed.

Anywhere from 1 to 8 samples came from each patient, spanning pretreatment and on-treatment. Study results and caveats: Better survival was predicted when blood TCR clonality before treatment fell below the median.

As for this clone: What it binds is not known.

The data were produced by immunoSEQ multiplex PCR, yet TCRdb's version contains in-frame clones alone and is incomplete. The sample carries 70,000 to 75,000 clones, roughly nine tenths recorded once. The sequence was obtained from a man in his sixties with urothelial cancer. The input for sequencing was PBMCs, taken around atezolizumab (anti-PD-L1) treatment.

In nucleotides, the CDR3 is TGTGCCAGCAGCGCGTCTAGCGGGGGGAGAAGAACCGGGGAGCTGTTTTTT. It is translated as CASSASSGGRRTGELFF. The V call is TRBV9, the J call TRBJ2-2, with TRBD2 matching over 11 bases. The V gene end was trimmed by 3 bases and the J gene end by 5 bases; junction bases not matched to a gene: 9. The CDR3 is made up of 17 amino acids. Germline lookup yields CDR1 SGDLS and CDR2 YYNGEE.